Listed here is a single TCR beta chain. The target of this receptor is not known. One base away there is no much larger clone; base qualities are not given. The immunoSEQ Assay, a bias-controlled multiplex PCR, was used to amplify TCRbeta CDR3 regions from genomic DNA. Concerning the study's data processing: The number of nucleated cells in each sample was estimated by amplification of reference gene primers within the assay. Sequence reads were collapsed and filtered to measure the absolute abundance of every unique TCRbeta CDR3 rearrangement. For each sample, productive Simpson clonality was calculated by taking the square root of Simpson's diversity index across productive rearrangements. TCRdb re-hosts the immuneACCESS table, in-frame sequences only. Its copies lack some clones; in the studies checked, an unresolved V gene accounts for under half of them, and the cause for the rest is not known. V and J calls and clone size are copied from that table; D and trimming were computed from the DNA. The sample records 80,000 or so clones, approximately 82% of which are singletons. The ten largest make up around 6.9% of the sample.

These data come from a study of blood T cell repertoires in COVID-19 (dated by TCRdb to about 2020). For the study in its entirety: The collaborator samples originated in the United States, Italy and Spain and spanned the acute and convalescent phases of COVID-19. Sample metadata almost always included a de-identified subject ID, COVID-19 status, age in years and sex. The samples were drawn from two sources: the first 160 participants of the ongoing ImmuneRACE study, and 1,254 subjects contributed by 6 global collaborators. A freely available public database, intended as a resource for researchers studying the immune response to SARS-CoV-2, is where the repertoires were released. Where available, HLA class I and class II types were obtained from metadata supplied by the sample provider rather than from assay-based typing. The prospective study material was composed of cDNA or gDNA derived from T cells, B-cell-depleted T cells, or PBMCs. The dataset comprised deeply sampled blood TCRbeta repertoires from subjects exposed to, actively infected with, or recovered from COVID-19.

Whole blood was collected in K2EDTA tubes by collaborating institutions according to the institutions' own protocols. For TCRbeta analysis, collaborators shipped samples as frozen whole blood, isolated PBMCs, or DNA extracted from either of those sample types. CDR1 and CDR2, per the germline V gene, are SGHTA and FQGNSA. At the junction V is shortened by 5 bases and J by 2 bases; bases outside the gene matches: 7. Taken from cysteine to phenylalanine, the CDR3 has 16 residues. Kept here is only the CDR3 DNA, which spans 48 bases and is read in frame from base 1. Points the paper makes about the study in general: The amount of clinical and demographic metadata varied by source and participant and was provided uncurated.

This TCR derives from a human donor in a cohort sampled during active COVID-19. Sequencing was done on a sample of peripheral blood. The chain couples TRBV7-2 to TRBJ2-7, with 12 central nucleotides matching TRBD2. The CDR3 here reads CASSRSSSGGAYEQYF. The nucleotides are TGTGCCAGCAGCCGCAGTTCTAGCGGGGGGGCCTACGAGCAGTACTTC.